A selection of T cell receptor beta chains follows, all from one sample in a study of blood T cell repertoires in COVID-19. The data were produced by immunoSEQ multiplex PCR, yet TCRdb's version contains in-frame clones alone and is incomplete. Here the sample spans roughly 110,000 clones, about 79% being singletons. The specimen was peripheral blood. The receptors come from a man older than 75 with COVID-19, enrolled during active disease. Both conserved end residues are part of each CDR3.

CASRSDFAYEQYF | TRBJ2-7 | TRBV6-5
CASSVQGGSEKLFF | TRBJ1-4 | TRBV2
CASSTNRGNYNEQFF | TRBJ2-1 | TRBV27
CASSLRQGTYNEQFF | TRBJ2-1 | TRBV11-2
CASSLTSGNDEQFF | TRBJ2-1 | TRBV9
CASSRQGGVSYNEQFF | TRBJ2-1 | TRBV5-1
CASAGQQYNEQFF | TRBJ2-1 | TRBV7-8
CASSQQGVTDYTF | TRBJ1-2 | TRBV12-3/TRBV12-4
CASSLRLTGDNGYTF | TRBJ1-2 | TRBV7-2
CASSSTGVITDTQYF | TRBJ2-3 | TRBV6-2/TRBV6-3
CASSLVPGYEQYF | TRBJ2-7 | TRBV12-3/TRBV12-4
CASSASGTGGNQPQHF | TRBJ1-5 | TRBV7-9
CASSQGRGNTEAFF | TRBJ1-1 | TRBV4-1
CASTLAQQEQFF | TRBJ2-1 | TRBV12-3/TRBV12-4
CASIDRGEKLFF | TRBJ1-4 | TRBV28
CASSPQTGAGSEQFF | TRBJ2-1 | TRBV18
CASSDSPGGAFF | TRBJ1-1 | TRBV5-4
CASSTLAPLYNEQFF | TRBJ2-1 | TRBV11-2
CASLWAGSTDTQYF | TRBJ2-3 | TRBV2
CASSSLIEVEGGKLFF | TRBJ1-4 | TRBV11-2
CATDTSDQNTGELFF | TRBJ2-2 | TRBV7-9
CASSPSTGGDTEAFF | TRBJ1-1 | TRBV6-5
CASTGLAATGELFF | TRBJ2-2 | TRBV6-5
CASSPGTANQPQHF | TRBJ1-5 | TRBV5-1
CASSLLLLAGGQGEQYF | TRBJ2-7 | TRBV5-4
CSVVGTSGLNEQFF | TRBJ2-1 | TRBV29-1
CASSWTGGEAFF | TRBJ1-1 | TRBV5-4
CATWSGEQFF | TRBJ2-1 | TRBV2
CASSFNPRQDYEQYF | TRBJ2-7 | TRBV11-2
CSATQGYGYTF | TRBJ1-2 | TRBV20-1
CAISSGSSSYNEQFF | TRBJ2-1 | TRBV11-2
CASSTSLAGARRGQFF | TRBJ2-1 | TRBV19
CASSLTGGAYNSPLHF | TRBJ1-6 | TRBV7-3
CASRKGLAGRETQYF | TRBJ2-5 | TRBV6-5
CASSLVGGTGANVLTF | TRBJ2-6 | TRBV27
CASSHFRTSSYNEQFF | TRBJ2-1 | TRBV14
CASSRLAGGRNEQFF | TRBJ2-1 | TRBV19
CASSYSFGTGEQYF | TRBJ2-7 | TRBV6-5
CATSDATAGGGSGETQYF | TRBJ2-5 | TRBV24-1
CASSSGTGVVNEKLFF | TRBJ1-4 | TRBV5-8
CASSLTSAQGTDTQYF | TRBJ2-3 | TRBV7-2
CASSLGLMGQGQGEQFF | TRBJ2-1 | TRBV11-2
CASSFRGRGYTF | TRBJ1-2 | TRBV12-3/TRBV12-4
CASSLATGRGWRETQYF | TRBJ2-5 | TRBV5-8
CASSDSSRSGGTSGTTSTDTQYF | TRBJ2-3 | TRBV6-4
CASSYSTDANEKLFF | TRBJ1-4 | TRBV6-6
CASSRQVPNEQYF | TRBJ2-7 | TRBV2
CATSPRQGGYGYTF | TRBJ1-2 | TRBV15
CASSLRQGMGNQPQHF | TRBJ1-5 | TRBV6-5